This T cell receptor beta chain was identified in a study of shared clonotypes between healthy human individuals. The ends lost 0 bases at V and 1 base at J; junction bases unmatched: 0. This CDR3 comprises 16 residues. CDR1 is LGHNT and CDR2 is FRNRAP in the germline V gene. TCRdb's copy holds only in-frame clones and misses some; the assay was immunoSEQ multiplex PCR. The table shows about 770,000 clones, with 55% to 75% occurring only once. The sequencing input was memory CD4+ T cells sorted from blood. Subset defined: CD45RA-negative fraction. This receptor was obtained from a woman aged 25 to 39 in good health. The gene calls are TRBV12-5 and TRBJ2-1; the match to TRBD2 covers 10 bases. The CDR3 nucleotides read TGTGCTAGTGGTTTGGTACTAGCGGGATCCTACAATGAGCAGTTCTTC. It yields the protein CASGLVLAGSYNEQFF.